This T cell receptor beta chain emerged from a study of T cells in localized non-small cell lung cancer (dated by TCRdb to 2018 to 2021). Turning to the overall study: The study examined T cell repertoires in 200 to 300 patients with early-stage NSCLC and compared tumors with uninvolved tumor-adjacent lungs. The cohort was made up of approximately 250 treatment-naive NSCLC patients whose localized lung tumors had been resected. The mean age of the NSCLC patients was roughly 70 years, with 120 to 150 men and around 110 women.

From a lookup of the germline V gene, CDR1 and CDR2 are SGHTA and FQGNSA. V is pruned by 3 bases and J by 4 bases, leaving 2 bases of the junction without a gene match. From the cysteine through the phenylalanine, the CDR3 covers 13 amino acids. Only the CDR3 portion is preserved as DNA: 39 bases, with reading frame beginning at the first base. At diagnosis, peripheral blood, uninvolved tumor-adjacent lung and tumor were collected and stored as a combination of fresh-frozen and FFPE material. For TCR repertoire profiling, the blood samples were analyzed as peripheral blood mononuclear cells. Findings and caveats that apply to the study as a whole: Longer overall survival was associated with higher T cell density in blood, whereas shorter survival was associated with higher clonality in adjacent lung. Because multi-region tumor sequencing was not performed, intratumor heterogeneity could not be ruled out. Because the study design was exploratory, TCR variables were selected using unadjusted p-values without false-discovery rate correction. Of the top 100 tumor clones, a median of roughly 56 were detected in paired uninvolved adjacent lung; under 35 were also among that lung's top 100. The highest T cell clonality was observed in uninvolved tumor-adjacent lung, where clonality exceeded that of tumor, suggesting that antigenic responses were more focused in uninvolved tumor-adjacent lung.

As regards this clone: The antigen it recognizes is unknown. Base qualities are missing; no much larger clone stands one base away.

The immunoSEQ Assay was used to sequence TCR beta CDR3 regions from DNA. The authors processed their data as follows. T cell density was computed as TCR beta template counts normalized to usable DNA estimated by amplifying housekeeping genes. The preseqR package was used to estimate richness by extrapolating to 400,000 templates for PBMC samples and to 120,000 templates for tissue samples. Clonality was defined by subtracting Pielou's evenness from one. To identify tissue-enriched TCRs, differential abundance testing was run on productive amino-acid clonotypes with a minimum total count of 5 and an alpha of 0.1. The Jaccard Index and the Morisita Overlap Index were used to measure how much the repertoires overlapped between compartments. GLIPH grouped TCR beta CDR3s together with public tetramer-defined viral CDR3s, and a viral motif had to include at least three viral sequences and also show V-gene enrichment. TCRdb carries this immuneACCESS record with in-frame sequences only. Its versions omit some clonotypes, under half of them owing to an unresolved V gene in the studies checked, with the rest unexplained. That table gives V, J and clone size, and the DNA gave D and trimming. This sample has roughly 67,000 clones in its table, and almost 85% of those were observed once. The top ten constitute around an eighth of the sample.

The chain uses TRBV7-2 and TRBJ1-2, with TRBD1 matching 7 junction bases. The sequence came from an older female donor with stage I lung adenocarcinoma. This sample comprised peripheral blood, obtained before any cancer treatment. The CDR3: CASSFGTAYGYTF. The DNA sequence is as follows: TGTGCCAGCAGCTTTGGGACAGCCTATGGCTACACCTTC.